This T cell receptor beta chain is drawn from a study of blood T cell repertoires in COVID-19. Study-level information: PBMCs, B-cell-depleted T cells, or T cells were the source of the cDNA or gDNA that made up the material.

Trimming stripped 4 bases from V and 0 bases from J, with 8 bases between. CDR1 MRHNA and CDR2 SNTAGT come from the germline V gene. The CDR3 length is 14 residues. Repertoires were generated with immunoSEQ multiplex PCR, while TCRdb's copy carries only in-frame clones and drops some. The repertoire includes 150,000 or so clones, approximately 84% of them detected once, and 7.5% to 9.5% sits in the top ten. The sequenced sample was peripheral blood. This TCR came from a man aged 35 to 55 who had recovered from COVID-19. The gene calls are TRBV6-4 and TRBJ2-3; D might be TRBD2 (6 bases). CDR3: CASSAGESTDTQYF. CDR3 coding DNA: TGTGCCAGCAGTGCGGGGGAAAGCACAGATACGCAGTATTTT.